The rows below give T cell receptor beta chains drawn from one sample of a study of blood T cell repertoires in COVID-19. Assay used: immunoSEQ multiplex PCR; TCRdb lists only in-frame clones, some missing. The table includes about 240,000 clones, roughly 87% detected once. The sample consisted of peripheral blood. The receptors stem from a man in his 60s who had recovered from COVID-19. Both conserved end residues are part of each CDR3. The order of the fields is D gene, clone size, V gene, J gene, CDR3 DNA, CDR3 protein. A D gene is named only where the DNA matches it firmly. Clone size is given for some rows only: seen once, a few or many times, or a class if the clone is expanded.

NA	NA	TRBV10-2	TRBJ2-5	TGCGCCAGACGTCGGCCCCACAGGGAGACCCAGTACTTC	CARRRPHRETQYF
TRBD2	once	TRBV5-6	TRBJ2-1	TGTGCCAGCAGCTCCCGACTAGCGGGGGGGAATGAGCAGTTCTTC	CASSSRLAGGNEQFF
NA	NA	TRBV20-1	TRBJ1-5	TGCAGTGCTAGTCCCCGGACAGTGAATAGCAATCAGCCCCAGCATTTT	CSASPRTVNSNQPQHF
NA	NA	TRBV7-8	TRBJ1-5	TGTGCCAGCAGCTTAGATCTTCGGGGTAGCAATCAGCCCCAGCATTTT	CASSLDLRGSNQPQHF
NA	once	TRBV12-3/TRBV12-4	TRBJ1-2	TGTGCCAGCAGTTCGGCGGCAAACTATGGCTACACCTTC	CASSSAANYGYTF
NA	NA	TRBV25-1	TRBJ1-3	TGTGCCAGCAGTCTGGCAACCTCTGGAAACACCATATATTTT	CASSLATSGNTIYF
NA	NA	TRBV4-2	TRBJ1-1	TGTGCCAGCAGCCAAGGCGGACAGCCGATGAACACTGAAGCTTTCTTT	CASSQGGQPMNTEAFF
NA	NA	TRBV5-1	TRBJ2-2	TGCGCCAGCGCGGGCCTTTCCCTCCGAACCGGGGAGCTGTTTTTT	CASAGLSLRTGELFF
NA	NA	TRBV6-5	TRBJ2-3	TGTGCCAGCAAGGAGGCTGCCCGAAGGAGCGATACGCAGTATTTT	CASKEAARRSDTQYF
TRBD1	NA	TRBV10-3	TRBJ1-1	TGTGCCATCAGCACGGGACAGGCAAGGAACACTGAAGCTTTCTTT	CAISTGQARNTEAFF
NA	NA	TRBV3-1/TRBV3-2	TRBJ1-2	TGTGCCAGCAGCCAAGGCGGAAGCCTGGGTGGCTACACCTTC	CASSQGGSLGGYTF
NA	once	TRBV5-1	TRBJ2-5	TGCGCCAGCAATGTCCCAGGGGGGGAGACCCAGTACTTC	CASNVPGGETQYF
TRBD1	NA	TRBV18	TRBJ1-2	TGTGCCAGCTCCCCCGACAGGGAGAACGGCTACACCTTC	CASSPDRENGYTF
NA	NA	TRBV7-2	TRBJ2-1	TGTGCCAGCAGCTTATTCGGGTTGAATGAGCAGTTCTTC	CASSLFGLNEQFF
TRBD1	NA	TRBV3-1/TRBV3-2	TRBJ2-7	TGTGCCAGCAGCCCTGGGGTGACAGGGGGCGAAAACGAGCAGTACTTC	CASSPGVTGGENEQYF
NA	NA	TRBV6-1	TRBJ1-2	TGTGCCAGCAGTGAAGTCCGCATAGGGGACTATGGCTACACCTTC	CASSEVRIGDYGYTF
TRBD1	NA	TRBV2	TRBJ1-1	TGTGCCAGCAGAACAGGGGGTAAGAACACTGAAGCTTTCTTT	CASRTGGKNTEAFF
NA	NA	TRBV28	TRBJ2-7	TGTGCCAGCAGTCGACTGGACTACGAGCAGTACTTC	CASSRLDYEQYF
NA	NA	TRBV27	TRBJ2-7	TGTGCCAGCAGTTTATTCTTCAGGGCCCCAGTGATGGACGAGCAGTACTTC	CASSLFFRAPVMDEQYF
NA	NA	TRBV7-6	TRBJ2-2	TGTGCCAGCAGCCTTCGACTAGGAGGAGGCGCCGGGGAGCTGTTTTTT	CASSLRLGGGAGELFF
TRBD2	NA	TRBV29-1	TRBJ2-3	TGCAGCGTTGATGGACTAGTCTATAGCACAGATACGCAGTATTTT	CSVDGLVYSTDTQYF
NA	NA	TRBV7-9	TRBJ1-2	TGTGCCAGCAGCTCTGGTGGTGGGCAGGTGGTAACGGGCTACACCTTC	CASSSGGGQVVTGYTF